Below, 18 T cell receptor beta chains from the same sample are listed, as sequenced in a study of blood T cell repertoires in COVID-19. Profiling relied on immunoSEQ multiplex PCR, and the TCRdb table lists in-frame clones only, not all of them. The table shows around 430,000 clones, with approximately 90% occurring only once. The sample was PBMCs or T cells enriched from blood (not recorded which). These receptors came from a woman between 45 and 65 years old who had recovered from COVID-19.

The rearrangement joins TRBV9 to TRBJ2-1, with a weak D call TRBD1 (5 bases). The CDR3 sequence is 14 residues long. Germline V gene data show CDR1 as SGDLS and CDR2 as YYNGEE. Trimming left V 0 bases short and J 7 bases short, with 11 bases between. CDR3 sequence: CASSVESGRNEQFF. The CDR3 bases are TGTGCCAGCAGCGTAGAGTCAGGGCGGAATGAGCAGTTCTTC. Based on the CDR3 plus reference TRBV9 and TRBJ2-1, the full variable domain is DSGVTQTPKHLITATGQRVTLRCSPRSGDLSVYWYQQSLDQGLQFLIQYYNGEERAKGNILERFSAQQFPDLHSELNLSSLELGDSALYFCASSVESGRNEQFFGPGTRLTVL.

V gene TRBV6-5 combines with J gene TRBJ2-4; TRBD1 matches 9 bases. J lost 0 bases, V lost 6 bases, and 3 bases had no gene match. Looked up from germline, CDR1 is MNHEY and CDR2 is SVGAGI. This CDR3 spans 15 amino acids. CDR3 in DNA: TGTGCCAGCAGGGAGGACAGGGGAGCCAAAAACATTCAGTACTTC. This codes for CASREDRGAKNIQYF.

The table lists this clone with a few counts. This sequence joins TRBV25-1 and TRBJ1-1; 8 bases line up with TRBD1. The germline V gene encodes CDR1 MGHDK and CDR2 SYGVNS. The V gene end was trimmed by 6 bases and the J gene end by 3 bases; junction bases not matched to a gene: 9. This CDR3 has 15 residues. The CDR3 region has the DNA TGTGCCAGCAGGCCAGGACAGGGCGGATACACTGAAGCTTTCTTT. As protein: CASRPGQGGYTEAFF.

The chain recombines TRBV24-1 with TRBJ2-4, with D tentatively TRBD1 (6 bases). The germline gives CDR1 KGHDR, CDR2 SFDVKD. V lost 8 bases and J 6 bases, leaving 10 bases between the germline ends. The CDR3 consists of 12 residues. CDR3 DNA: TGTGCCACCATAGGGGGATTAAACATTCAGTACTTC. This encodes CATIGGLNIQYF.

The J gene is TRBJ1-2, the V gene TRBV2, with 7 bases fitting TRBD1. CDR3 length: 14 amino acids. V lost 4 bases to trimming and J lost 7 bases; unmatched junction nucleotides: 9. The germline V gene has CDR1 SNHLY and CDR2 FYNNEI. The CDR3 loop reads CASSVGLTGPGYTF. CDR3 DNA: TGTGCCAGCAGTGTAGGTTTGACAGGGCCTGGCTACACCTTC.

CDR3 sequence: CASSISSGANVLTF. CDR3 DNA sequence: TGTGCCAGTAGTATCAGTTCTGGGGCCAACGTCCTGACTTTC. This sequence joins TRBV19 and TRBJ2-6; D is undetermined. V was pared by 3 bases and J by 1 base, with 4 bases between. This CDR3 region has 14 residues. CDR1 and CDR2 (germline): LNHDA, SQIVND (reference sequence). Full variable domain (missing parts from reference TRBV19 and TRBJ2-6): DGGITQSPKYLFRKEGQNVTLSCEQNLNHDAMYWYRQDPGQGLRLIYYSQIVNDFQKGDIAEGYSVSREKKESFPLTVTSAQKNPTAFYLCASSISSGANVLTFGAGSRLTVL.

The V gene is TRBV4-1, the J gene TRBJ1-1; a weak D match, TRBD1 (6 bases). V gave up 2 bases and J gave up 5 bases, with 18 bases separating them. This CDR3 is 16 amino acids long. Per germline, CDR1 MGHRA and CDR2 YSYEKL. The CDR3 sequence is CASSQPNAGGWTEAFF. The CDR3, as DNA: TGCGCCAGCAGCCAACCGAACGCGGGGGGCTGGACTGAAGCTTTCTTT.

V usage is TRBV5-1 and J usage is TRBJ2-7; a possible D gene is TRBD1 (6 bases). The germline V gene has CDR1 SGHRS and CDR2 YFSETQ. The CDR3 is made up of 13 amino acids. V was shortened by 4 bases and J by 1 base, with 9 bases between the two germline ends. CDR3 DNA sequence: TGCGCCAGCAGCGAGGACAGTTCCTACGAGCAGTACTTC. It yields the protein CASSEDSSYEQYF.

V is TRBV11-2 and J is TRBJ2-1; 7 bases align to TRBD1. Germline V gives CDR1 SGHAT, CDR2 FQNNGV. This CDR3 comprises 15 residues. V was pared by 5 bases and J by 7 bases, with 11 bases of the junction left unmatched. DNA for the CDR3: TGTGCCAGCAGCCACCTTGAGGGGGCGGTAAATGAGCAGTTCTTC. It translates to CASSHLEGAVNEQFF.

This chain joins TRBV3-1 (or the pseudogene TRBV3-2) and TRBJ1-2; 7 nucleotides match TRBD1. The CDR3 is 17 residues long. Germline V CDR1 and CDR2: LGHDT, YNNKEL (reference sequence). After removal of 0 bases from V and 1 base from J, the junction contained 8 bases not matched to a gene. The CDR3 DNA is TGTGCCAGCAGCCAAGAGGCGACAGGGAGGTTTAACTATGGCTACACCTTC. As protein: CASSQEATGRFNYGYTF.

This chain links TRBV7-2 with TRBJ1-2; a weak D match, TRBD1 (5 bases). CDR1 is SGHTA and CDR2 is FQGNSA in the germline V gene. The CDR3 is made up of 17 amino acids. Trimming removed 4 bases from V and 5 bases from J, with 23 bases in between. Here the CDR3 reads CASSSGGGLQGEYGYTF. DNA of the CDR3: TGTGCCAGCAGCTCCGGGGGGGGTCTGCAAGGGGAATATGGCTACACCTTC.

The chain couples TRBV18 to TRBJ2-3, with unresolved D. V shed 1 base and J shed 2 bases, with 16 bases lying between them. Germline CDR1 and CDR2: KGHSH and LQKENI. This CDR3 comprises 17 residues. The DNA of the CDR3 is TGTGCCAGCTCACCACTTTCGAGCAACTTCCCCACAGATACGCAGTATTTT. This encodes CASSPLSSNFPTDTQYF.

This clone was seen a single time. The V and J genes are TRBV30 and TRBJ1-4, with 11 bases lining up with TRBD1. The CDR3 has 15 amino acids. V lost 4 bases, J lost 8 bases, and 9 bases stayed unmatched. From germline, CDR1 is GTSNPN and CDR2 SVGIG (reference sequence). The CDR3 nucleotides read TGTGCCTGGAATTCCGGGACAGGGGGGCAGGAAAAACTGTTTTTT. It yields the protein CAWNSGTGGQEKLFF. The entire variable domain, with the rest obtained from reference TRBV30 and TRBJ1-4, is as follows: SQTIHQWPATLVQPVGSPLSLECTVEGTSNPNLYWYRQAAGRGLQLLFYSVGIGQISSEVPQNLSASRPQDRQFILSSKKLLLSDSGFYLCAWNSGTGGQEKLFFGSGTQLSVL.

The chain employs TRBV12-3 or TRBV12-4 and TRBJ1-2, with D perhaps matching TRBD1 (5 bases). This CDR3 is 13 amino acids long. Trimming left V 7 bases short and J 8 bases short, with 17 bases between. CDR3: CASTPLRQGGYTF. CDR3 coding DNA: TGTGCCAGCACACCCCTTCGCCAGGGCGGCTACACCTTC.

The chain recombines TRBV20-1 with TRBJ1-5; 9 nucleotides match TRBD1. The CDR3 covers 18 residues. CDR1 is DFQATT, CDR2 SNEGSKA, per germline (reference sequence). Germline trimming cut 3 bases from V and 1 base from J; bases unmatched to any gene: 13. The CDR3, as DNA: TGCAGTGCTAGTTCCCGTGTGACAGGGGGGATAAGCAATCAGCCCCAGCATTTT. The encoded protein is CSASSRVTGGISNQPQHF.

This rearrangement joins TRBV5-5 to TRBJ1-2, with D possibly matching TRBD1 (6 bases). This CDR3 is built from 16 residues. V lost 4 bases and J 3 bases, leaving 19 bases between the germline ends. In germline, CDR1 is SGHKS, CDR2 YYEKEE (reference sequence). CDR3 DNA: TGTGCCAGCAGCCCCCCACGGGGGGGCGCAGACTATGGCTACACCTTC. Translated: CASSPPRGGADYGYTF.

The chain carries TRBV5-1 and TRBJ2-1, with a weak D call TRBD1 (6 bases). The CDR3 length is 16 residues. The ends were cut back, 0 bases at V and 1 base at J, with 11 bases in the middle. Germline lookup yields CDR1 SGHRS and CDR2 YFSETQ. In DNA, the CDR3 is TGCGCCAGCAGCTTGGACCCAGGGGCGTCCTACAATGAGCAGTTCTTC. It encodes CASSLDPGASYNEQFF.

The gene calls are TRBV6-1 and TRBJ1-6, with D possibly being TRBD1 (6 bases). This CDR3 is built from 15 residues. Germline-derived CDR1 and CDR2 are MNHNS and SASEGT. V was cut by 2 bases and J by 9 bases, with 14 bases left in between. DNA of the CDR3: TGTGCCAGCAGTGAACGGAGGGCGGGGGCTTCACCCCTCCACTTT. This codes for CASSERRAGASPLHF.